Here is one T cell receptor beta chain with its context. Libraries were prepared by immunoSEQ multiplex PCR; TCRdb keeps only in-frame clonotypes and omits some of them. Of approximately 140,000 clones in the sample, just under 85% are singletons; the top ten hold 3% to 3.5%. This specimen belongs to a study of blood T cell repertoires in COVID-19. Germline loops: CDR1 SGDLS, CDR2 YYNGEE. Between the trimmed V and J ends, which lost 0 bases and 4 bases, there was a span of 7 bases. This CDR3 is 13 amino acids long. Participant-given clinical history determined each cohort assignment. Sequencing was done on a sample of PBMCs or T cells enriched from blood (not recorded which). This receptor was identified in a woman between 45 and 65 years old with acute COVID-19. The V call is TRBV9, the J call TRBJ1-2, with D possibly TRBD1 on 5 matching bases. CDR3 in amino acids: CASSVADSYGYTF. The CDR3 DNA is TGTGCCAGCAGCGTAGCTGACAGCTATGGCTACACCTTC.